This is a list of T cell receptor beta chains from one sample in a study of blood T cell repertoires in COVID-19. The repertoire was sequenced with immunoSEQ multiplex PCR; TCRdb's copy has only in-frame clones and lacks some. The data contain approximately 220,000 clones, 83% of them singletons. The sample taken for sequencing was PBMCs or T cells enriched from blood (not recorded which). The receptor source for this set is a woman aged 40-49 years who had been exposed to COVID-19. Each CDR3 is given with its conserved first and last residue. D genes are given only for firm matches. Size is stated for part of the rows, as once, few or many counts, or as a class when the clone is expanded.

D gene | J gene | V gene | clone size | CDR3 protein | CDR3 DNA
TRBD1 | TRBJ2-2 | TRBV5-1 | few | CASSPSGTAITGELFF | TGCGCCAGCAGCCCTTCCGGGACAGCGATCACCGGGGAGCTGTTTTTT
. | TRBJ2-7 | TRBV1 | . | CTSSQDKRDRDTYEQYF | TGCACCAGCAGCCAAGATAAAAGGGACAGGGATACCTACGAGCAGTACTTC
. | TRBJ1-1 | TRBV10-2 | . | CASLDRMNTEAFF | TGCGCCAGCTTAGACAGGATGAACACTGAAGCTTTCTTT
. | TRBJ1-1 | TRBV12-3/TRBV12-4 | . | CASSLGPEAFF | TGTGCCAGCAGTTTAGGGCCAGAAGCTTTCTTT
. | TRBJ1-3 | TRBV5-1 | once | CASSLDIRTGNTIYF | TGCGCCAGCAGCTTGGACATCCGAACTGGAAACACCATATATTTT
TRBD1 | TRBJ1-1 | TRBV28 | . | CASSYPGQNFGTEAFF | TGTGCCAGCAGTTATCCGGGACAGAACTTCGGCACTGAAGCTTTCTTT
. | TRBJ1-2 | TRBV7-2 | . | CASSFPGGRSNYGYTF | TGTGCCAGCAGCTTCCCGGGGGGACGGTCTAACTATGGCTACACCTTC
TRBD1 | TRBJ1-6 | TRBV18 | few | CASSSTQGARNSPLHF | TGTGCCAGCTCATCAACACAGGGGGCGAGAAATTCACCCCTCCACTTT
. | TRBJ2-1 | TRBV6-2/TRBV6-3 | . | CASSYGGAGDNEQFF | TGTGCCAGCAGTTACGGGGGGGCCGGTGACAATGAGCAGTTCTTC
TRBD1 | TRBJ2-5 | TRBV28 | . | CASRRTGGAETQYF | TGTGCCAGCAGGCGGACAGGGGGCGCAGAGACCCAGTACTTC
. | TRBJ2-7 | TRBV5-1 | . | CASFKDYPYEQYF | TGCGCCAGCTTTAAGGACTATCCCTACGAGCAGTACTTC
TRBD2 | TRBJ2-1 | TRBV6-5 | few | CASSPSSGEQFF | TGTGCCAGCAGCCCCTCTAGCGGGGAGCAGTTCTTC
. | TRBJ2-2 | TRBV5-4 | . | CASSTGEAPNTGELFF | TGTGCCAGCAGCACAGGGGAGGCCCCGAACACCGGGGAGCTGTTTTTT
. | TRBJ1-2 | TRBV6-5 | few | CASSYEQGRPPYGYTF | TGTGCCAGCAGTTACGAGCAGGGGCGACCCCCGTATGGCTACACCTTC
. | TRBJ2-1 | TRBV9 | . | CASSVGRGGAMTYNEQFF | TGTGCCAGCAGCGTAGGAAGGGGGGGCGCCATGACCTACAATGAGCAGTTCTTC
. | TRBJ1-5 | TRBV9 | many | CASSAAAGYNQPQHF | TGTGCCAGCAGCGCAGCGGCAGGCTACAATCAGCCCCAGCATTTT
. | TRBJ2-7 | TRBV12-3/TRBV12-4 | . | CASRASGEQYF | TGTGCCAGCAGAGCGAGTGGGGAGCAGTACTTC
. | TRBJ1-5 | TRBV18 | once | CASSPETGGNNQPQHF | TGTGCCAGCTCACCGGAAACGGGGGGTAACAATCAGCCCCAGCATTTT
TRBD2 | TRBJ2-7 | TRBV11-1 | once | CASSPSGGARYEQYF | TGTGCCAGCAGCCCAAGCGGGGGGGCTAGGTACGAGCAGTACTTC
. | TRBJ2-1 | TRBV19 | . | CASSSQTNHPYNEQFF | TGTGCCAGTAGTTCCCAGACAAATCATCCCTACAATGAGCAGTTCTTC
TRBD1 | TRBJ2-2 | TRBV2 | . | CASTGGPNTGELFF | TGTGCCAGCACAGGGGGACCGAACACCGGGGAGCTGTTTTTT
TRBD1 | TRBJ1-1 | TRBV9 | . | CASSVGGGDRGNTEAFF | TGTGCCAGCAGCGTAGGAGGAGGGGACAGGGGGAACACTGAAGCTTTCTTT
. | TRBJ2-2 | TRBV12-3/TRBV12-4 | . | CASRRSGTGELFF | TGTGCCAGCAGGCGATCAGGCACCGGGGAGCTGTTTTTT
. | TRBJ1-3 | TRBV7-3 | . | CASSLIGGGTIYF | TGTGCCAGCAGCTTAATTGGGGGAGGCACCATATATTTT
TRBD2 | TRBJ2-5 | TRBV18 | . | CASSPTPLAGAGETQYF | TGTGCCAGCTCACCAACCCCCCTAGCGGGGGCAGGGGAGACCCAGTACTTC
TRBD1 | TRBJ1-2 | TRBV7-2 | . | CASRRDRGTNYGYTF | TGTGCCAGCAGGCGCGACAGGGGCACTAACTATGGCTACACCTTC
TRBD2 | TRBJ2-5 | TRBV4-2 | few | CASSSGTSGGLEETQYF | TGTGCCAGCAGTTCTGGGACTAGCGGGGGGCTAGAAGAGACCCAGTACTTC
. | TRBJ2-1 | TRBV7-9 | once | CASSWATGYNEQFF | TGTGCCAGCAGCTGGGCAACAGGGTACAATGAGCAGTTCTTC
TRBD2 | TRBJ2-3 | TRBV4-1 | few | CASSQAQGLAGSTDTQYF | TGCGCCAGCAGCCAAGCTCAGGGACTAGCGGGGAGCACAGATACGCAGTATTTT
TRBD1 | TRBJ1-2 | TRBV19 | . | CASSSAGQGNRGYTF | TGTGCCAGTAGTTCCGCGGGACAGGGGAATCGGGGCTACACCTTC
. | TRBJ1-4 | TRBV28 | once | CASSSEGATNEKLFF | TGTGCCAGCAGTTCCGAGGGGGCAACTAATGAAAAACTGTTTTTT
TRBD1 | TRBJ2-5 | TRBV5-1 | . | CASSLGTGTAQETQYF | TGCGCCAGCAGCTTGGGAACCGGGACAGCCCAAGAGACCCAGTACTTC
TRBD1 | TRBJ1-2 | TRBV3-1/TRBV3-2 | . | CASSQGTGGGYGYTF | TGTGCCAGCAGCCAAGGGACAGGGGGCGGCTATGGCTACACCTTC
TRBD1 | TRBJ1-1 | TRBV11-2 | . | CASSAQGAPNTEAFF | TGTGCCAGCAGCGCTCAGGGGGCCCCGAACACTGAAGCTTTCTTT
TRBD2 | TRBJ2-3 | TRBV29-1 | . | CSALPLESLAGGSTDTQYF | TGCAGCGCCCTCCCCCTGGAATCACTAGCGGGGGGGAGCACAGATACGCAGTATTTT
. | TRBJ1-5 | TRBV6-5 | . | CASSFREGNQPQHF | TGTGCCAGCAGTTTCAGGGAAGGTAATCAGCCCCAGCATTTT
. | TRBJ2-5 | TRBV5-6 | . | CASSFRTSVWPQYF | TGTGCCAGCAGCTTTAGAACTAGTGTGTGGCCCCAGTACTTC
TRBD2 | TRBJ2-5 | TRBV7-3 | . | CASSVTGTSLQETQYF | TGTGCCAGCAGCGTAACCGGGACTAGCTTACAAGAGACCCAGTACTTC
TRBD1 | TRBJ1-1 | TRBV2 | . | CASSAGQGMNTEAFF | TGTGCCAGCAGTGCGGGACAGGGCATGAACACTGAAGCTTTCTTT
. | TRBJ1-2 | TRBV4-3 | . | CASSQAGLIGNYGYTF | TGCGCCAGCAGCCAAGCCGGTCTTATCGGTAACTATGGCTACACCTTC